These 31 T cell receptor beta chains were all obtained from the same sample, sequenced in a study of brain T cells in children with intractable seizures. Time point noted: blood from clinic visit 5 months post-surgery; TSC patient then seizure free. Sequenced by immunoSEQ multiplex PCR; TCRdb stores in-frame clones only, minus some. The table lists 300,000 to 400,000 clones, 85% to 95% of them singletons. The source was peripheral blood, collected approximately 5 months after surgery. These receptors all stem from a boy under two years old with tuberous sclerosis and intractable seizures.

The V and J genes are TRBV6-5 and TRBJ2-2; 7 bases agree with TRBD2. The germline V gene encodes CDR1 MNHEY and CDR2 SVGAGI. The CDR3 totals 15 residues. Trimming cost V 4 bases and J 6 bases; bases outside gene matches: 8. The CDR3, as DNA: TGTGCCAGCAGTTCATCGGGGGGTAAAGCCGGGGAGCTGTTTTTT. Protein product: CASSSSGGKAGELFF.

The V call is TRBV3-1 (or the pseudogene TRBV3-2), the J call TRBJ2-1; D is perhaps TRBD2 (6 bases). Germline CDR1 is LGHDT and CDR2 is YNNKEL (reference sequence). V dropped 5 bases and J dropped 4 bases, with 15 bases sitting between them. CDR3 length equals 15 residues. The CDR3 DNA reads TGTGCCAGCAGCGATCCAGCGGGTAAATACAATGAGCAGTTCTTC. Protein product: CASSDPAGKYNEQFF.

The chain has TRBV6-5 and TRBJ2-7; 7 bases match TRBD2. With V trimmed by 7 bases and J by 7 bases, 10 bases remained unmatched. Per germline, CDR1 MNHEY and CDR2 SVGAGI. The CDR3 length is 13 residues. The CDR3 DNA sequence: TGTGCCAGCACCCGAGGGAGGGGACGGGAGCAGTACTTC. Its protein is CASTRGRGREQYF.

The rearrangement uses TRBV28 and TRBJ2-7, with D possibly being TRBD2 (6 bases). V was clipped by 11 bases and J by 1 base, with 21 bases between them. Germline V gene lookup returns CDR1 MDHEN and CDR2 SYDVKM. The CDR3 extends over 15 amino acids. The CDR3 DNA reads TGTGCCGGCCGGACTCCGGGAGATTGGTCCTACGAGCAGTACTTC. Translation gives CAGRTPGDWSYEQYF.

Turning to this clone: Other nucleotide sequences from this sample produce the same CDR3. The chain employs TRBV13 and TRBJ2-3, with no clear D. Germline CDR1 is PRHDT and CDR2 is FYEKMQ (reference sequence). V was trimmed by 0 bases and J by 4 bases, leaving 2 bases between them. There are 12 residues in the CDR3. The CDR3 DNA sequence: TGTGCCAGCAGCTTAGGGGCAGATACGCAGTATTTT. This translates into CASSLGADTQYF.

The chain carries TRBV11-2 and TRBJ1-2; the D is unclear. The germline CDR1 and CDR2 sequences are SGHAT and FQNNGV. This CDR3 contains 13 residues. Trimming removed 2 bases at V and 4 bases at J, with 8 bases between. CDR3 nucleotide sequence: TGTGCCAGCAGCTTACCCCGCCGCTATGGCTACACCTTC. It is translated as CASSLPRRYGYTF.

The chain uses TRBV24-1 and TRBJ1-6; D might be TRBD1 (5 bases). The V end lost 4 bases, the J end lost 7 bases, and 16 bases lay between the germline ends. Germline V gives CDR1 KGHDR, CDR2 SFDVKD. The CDR3 has 16 amino acids. The CDR3 DNA is TGTGCCACCAGTGAGACCATCGGGGGGTGGAATTCACCCCTCCACTTT. Encoded protein: CATSETIGGWNSPLHF.

This chain joins TRBV10-3 and TRBJ1-1; 8 bases map to TRBD1. Germline V gives CDR1 ENHRY, CDR2 SYGVKD. The CDR3 spans 15 residues. Unmatched junction bases numbered 6, after V lost 3 bases and J lost 3 bases. In DNA, the CDR3 is TGTGCCATCAGTGATTCCCAGGGGGCATACACTGAAGCTTTCTTT. Translation gives CAISDSQGAYTEAFF.

The genes are TRBV10-2 and TRBJ2-3, with D perhaps matching TRBD1 (6 bases). The germline gives CDR1 WSHSY, CDR2 SAAADI. V lost 2 bases to trimming and J lost 0 bases, with 12 bases between them. The CDR3 extends over 16 amino acids. CDR3 in DNA: TGCGCCAGCAGTGAGCCCCGACAGGCTAGCACAGATACGCAGTATTTT. Translated, it gives CASSEPRQASTDTQYF.

The gene calls are TRBV2 and TRBJ2-2; 10 bases are a match to TRBD2. Per germline, CDR1 SNHLY and CDR2 FYNNEI. This CDR3 has 17 amino acids. V dropped 0 bases and J dropped 1; count of bases not matched to a gene: 2. The CDR3 loop is CASSEARLAGNTGELFF. CDR3 in DNA: TGTGCCAGCAGTGAAGCCAGACTAGCGGGGAACACCGGGGAGCTGTTTTTT.

The chain recombines TRBV7-9 with TRBJ2-7; D not certain. The germline CDR1 and CDR2 sequences are SEHNR and FQNEAQ (reference sequence). The CDR3 is made up of 11 amino acids. The germline V and J ends were trimmed by 5 bases and 3 bases, with 5 bases remaining between them. CDR3 sequence reads: CASSLNYEQYF. DNA of the CDR3: TGTGCCAGCAGCCTCAACTACGAGCAGTACTTC.

The chain combines TRBV5-4 with TRBJ2-7; tentatively, D is TRBD2 (5 bases). This CDR3 is built from 13 residues. The germline V and J ends were trimmed by 4 bases and 2 bases, with 10 bases remaining between them. Looked up from germline, CDR1 is SGHNT and CDR2 is YYREEE (reference sequence). Written as DNA, the CDR3 is TGTGCCAGCAGCCGGACTGAAACCTACGAGCAGTACTTC. Translated, it gives CASSRTETYEQYF.

The rearrangement links TRBV15 to TRBJ1-2, with TRBD1 identical over 9 bases. CDR3 length: 15 amino acids. V lost 5 bases, J lost 3 bases, and 7 bases stayed unmatched. Germline-derived CDR1 and CDR2 are LNHNV and YYDKDF (reference sequence). As DNA, the CDR3 is TGTGCCACCAGCTCGGGACAGGGAAAAGACTATGGCTACACCTTC. The encoded protein is CATSSGQGKDYGYTF.

The count of this clone is one. The chain links TRBV19 to TRBJ2-5, with 10 positions matching TRBD2. This CDR3 has 15 amino acids. The V and J ends lost 1 base and 5 bases, in that order; junction bases with no gene match: 4. In germline, CDR1 is LNHDA, CDR2 SQIVND (reference sequence). Here the CDR3 reads CASSIGSSGGETQYF. The CDR3 nucleotides read TGTGCCAGTAGTATAGGTTCTAGCGGGGGTGAGACCCAGTACTTC.

This clone was seen a single time. The chain carries TRBV4-1 and TRBJ2-6; no definite D call. The length of the CDR3 is 14 residues. The germline V gene encodes CDR1 MGHRA and CDR2 YSYEKL. The V and J ends lost 3 bases and 4 bases respectively, with 7 bases between them. The CDR3 spells CASSQWSGANVLTF. CDR3 coding DNA: TGCGCCAGCAGCCAGTGGAGCGGGGCCAACGTCCTGACTTTC.

This sequence joins TRBV2 and TRBJ1-5, with D unresolved. Trimming took 0 bases from V and 0 from J, leaving 6 bases between them. CDR1 and CDR2 from the germline V gene are SNHLY and FYNNEI. The CDR3 extends over 15 amino acids. CDR3 DNA: TGTGCCAGCAGTGAAGCAGGTGGTAGCAATCAGCCCCAGCATTTT. Translating gives CASSEAGGSNQPQHF. The full variable domain, its missing parts supplied by reference TRBV2 and TRBJ1-5, is EPEVTQTPSHQVTQMGQEVILRCVPISNHLYFYWYRQILGQKVEFLVSFYNNEISEKSEIFDDQFSVERPDGSNFTLKIRSTKLEDSAMYFCASSEAGGSNQPQHFGDGTRLSIL.

The gene calls are TRBV6-1 and TRBJ2-7; D is ambiguous. The CDR3 extends over 12 amino acids. CDR1 and CDR2 from the germline V gene are MNHNS and SASEGT. Trimming took off 10 bases at V and 4 bases at J, with 14 bases between the two ends. Here the CDR3 reads CAIKIGDYEQYF. The CDR3 nucleotides are TGTGCCATTAAAATAGGAGATTACGAGCAGTACTTC.

This clone has a single count. V is TRBV5-4 and J is TRBJ2-5; weak D call: TRBD1 (6 bases). The germline V gene has CDR1 SGHNT and CDR2 YYREEE (reference sequence). Trimming removed 3 bases at V and 3 bases at J, with 15 bases between. This CDR3 region has 15 residues. The CDR3 nucleotides read TGTGCCAGCAGCTGGGACGTGAACAGGGAAGAGACCCAGTACTTC. Translating gives CASSWDVNREETQYF.

Notes on this clone: Other nucleotide sequences from this sample produce the same CDR3. The J gene is TRBJ2-1, the V gene TRBV7-3; TRBD1 might be the D (5 bases). CDR3 length: 14 residues. V was cut by 5 bases and J by 0 bases, with 8 bases left in between. Germline V lookup: CDR1 SGHTA, CDR2 FQGTGA. The CDR3 DNA is TGTGCCAGCAGCCCCGACAGCTCCTACAATGAGCAGTTCTTC. This gives the protein CASSPDSSYNEQFF.

The CDR3 DNA reads as TGTGCCAGTAGACTAGCGGGAGGGCACGAGCAGTACTTC. As protein: CASRLAGGHEQYF. The chain uses TRBV19 and TRBJ2-7; 13 nucleotides align to TRBD2. V was clipped by 6 bases and J by 5 bases; unmatched bases: 1. CDR3 length equals 13 residues. Germline values: CDR1 LNHDA, CDR2 SQIVND (reference sequence).

The gene calls are TRBV6-5 and TRBJ1-1, with a weak D call TRBD1 (5 bases). Trimming took off 6 bases at V and 11 bases at J, with 16 bases between the two ends. This CDR3 contains 12 residues. Germline V gene lookup returns CDR1 MNHEY and CDR2 SVGAGI. CDR3 residues: CASRVGRERAFF. CDR3 DNA: TGTGCCAGCAGGGTCGGCAGGGAGAGGGCTTTCTTT.

Turning to this clone: The same CDR3 also results from other DNA sequences found in this sample. This chain connects TRBV5-1 to TRBJ2-7; D not resolved. CDR3 length: 12 amino acids. CDR1 is SGHRS and CDR2 is YFSETQ in the germline V gene. V was cut by 4 bases and J by 0 bases, with 5 bases left in between. CDR3 bases: TGCGCCAGCAGCCTAAACTCCTACGAGCAGTACTTC. It codes for CASSLNSYEQYF.

The V gene is TRBV15, the J gene TRBJ2-7, with 12 bases lining up with TRBD1. CDR1 is LNHNV, CDR2 YYDKDF, per germline (reference sequence). CDR3 length: 15 amino acids. V was clipped by 0 bases and J by 8 bases; unmatched bases: 5. CDR3 nucleotides: TGTGCCACCAGCAGAGAACCAGGGACAGGGGGCAAGCAGTACTTC. This sequence encodes CATSREPGTGGKQYF.

The chain recombines TRBV2 with TRBJ2-7; D tentatively fits TRBD1 or TRBD2 (5 bases each). Looked up from germline, CDR1 is SNHLY and CDR2 is FYNNEI. The CDR3 is made up of 13 amino acids. The V end lost 7 bases, the J end lost 4 bases, and 14 bases lay between the germline ends. CDR3 DNA: TGTGCCAGCAATCGGGACGGGGAATACGAGCAGTACTTC. It yields the protein CASNRDGEYEQYF.

The V and J genes are TRBV29-1 and TRBJ2-2, with TRBD2 identical over 11 bases. The CDR3 consists of 23 residues. Germline loops: CDR1 SQVTM, CDR2 ANQGSEA. The V gene end was trimmed by 8 bases and the J gene end by 0 bases; junction bases not matched to a gene: 29. The CDR3 sequence: CSTPGGVNRQTSGAYPNTGELFF. The DNA for the CDR3 is TGCAGCACCCCTGGCGGGGTCAATCGACAGACTAGCGGGGCCTACCCGAACACCGGGGAGCTGTTTTTT.

The V gene is TRBV4-1, the J gene TRBJ2-1; tentatively, D is TRBD2 (6 bases). Germline V lookup: CDR1 MGHRA, CDR2 YSYEKL. The CDR3 spans 16 residues. V lost 2 bases and J 7 bases, leaving 18 bases between the germline ends. The CDR3: CASSQRGLLSVNEQFF. The CDR3 bases are TGCGCCAGCAGCCAACGCGGACTACTATCCGTTAATGAGCAGTTCTTC.

This clone was seen just once. The chain employs TRBV2 and TRBJ2-7, with D perhaps given as TRBD1 or TRBD2 (5 bases each). The germline CDR1 and CDR2 sequences are SNHLY and FYNNEI. V was trimmed by 8 bases and J by 2 bases, leaving 16 bases between them. This CDR3 contains 14 residues. In DNA, the CDR3 is TGTGCCAGCCACCACCGGGGCGGCACCTACGAGCAGTACTTC. This translates into CASHHRGGTYEQYF.

J is TRBJ2-7 and V is TRBV6-5; D remains unclear. The CDR3 length is 13 residues. Trimming cost V 1 base and J 3 bases, with 7 bases left between them. CDR1 and CDR2 from the germline V gene are MNHEY and SVGAGI. This chain's CDR3 is CASSYLAGYEQYF. CDR3 DNA: TGTGCCAGCAGTTACTTAGCAGGCTACGAGCAGTACTTC.

The rearrangement uses TRBV2 and TRBJ2-6; D possibly matches TRBD1 or TRBD2 (5 bases each). From germline, CDR1 is SNHLY and CDR2 FYNNEI. The CDR3 is 18 residues long. V was shortened by 7 bases and J by 0 bases, with 19 bases between the two germline ends. The CDR3 nucleotides read TGTGCCAGCATCACTTCCCGGGACGGCTACTCTGGGGCCAACGTCCTGACTTTC. Translated, it gives CASITSRDGYSGANVLTF.

The chain uses TRBV24-1 and TRBJ2-2; 7 bases are shared with TRBD1. This CDR3 contains 13 residues. From germline, CDR1 is KGHDR and CDR2 SFDVKD. V trimming: 7 bases; J trimming: 5 bases; junction bases outside the gene matches: 3. CDR3 loop: CATRTGATGELFF. The CDR3 region has the DNA TGTGCCACCAGAACAGGGGCTACCGGGGAGCTGTTTTTT.

The chain links TRBV14 to TRBJ1-1; D might be TRBD1 (6 bases). The length of the CDR3 is 17 residues. With 4 bases removed from V and 0 bases from J, the gap between germline ends came to 18 bases. CDR1 and CDR2 from the germline V gene are SGHDN and FVKESK. The CDR3 reads CASSPLMVGQLNTEAFF. The DNA of the CDR3 is TGTGCCAGCAGCCCCCTCATGGTCGGACAGCTGAACACTGAAGCTTTCTTT.